This is a list of T cell receptor beta chains from one sample in a study of blood T cell repertoires in COVID-19. Clones were sequenced by immunoSEQ multiplex PCR, and TCRdb holds only the in-frame ones, with some missing. Here the sample spans 200,000 to 250,000 clones, less than 85% being singletons. Sequencing was done on a sample of peripheral blood. The receptors shown here come from a woman at least 80 years old with acute or convalescent COVID-19. Each CDR3 is given with its conserved first and last residue. D genes are given only for firm matches. Clone size is given for some rows only: seen once, a few or many times, or a class if the clone is expanded.

clone size,V gene,D gene,CDR3 length,J gene,CDR3 DNA,CDR3 protein
once,TRBV28,TRBD1,14,TRBJ1-4,TGTGCCAGCCTAGGCCGGACAGGACGGGAAAAACTGTTTTTT,CASLGRTGREKLFF
few,TRBV15,NA,12,TRBJ2-2,TGTGCCACCAGCAGTAATTCCGGGGAGCTGTTTTTT,CATSSNSGELFF
NA,TRBV6-2/TRBV6-3,NA,16,TRBJ1-5,TGTGCCAGCAGCCCTAACCGGTCGGGGGGCAATCAGCCCCAGCATTTT,CASSPNRSGGNQPQHF
NA,TRBV7-7,NA,15,TRBJ2-2,TGTGCTAGCAGCAGCGGACTGGGGAACACCGGGGAGCTGTTTTTT,CASSSGLGNTGELFF
NA,TRBV5-6,TRBD2,15,TRBJ2-3,TGTGCCAGCAGCCTTAGCGGGGGGCGCACAGATACGCAGTATTTT,CASSLSGGRTDTQYF
NA,TRBV6-1,NA,16,TRBJ1-6,TGTGCCAGCAGTGAAAGCCCGGGACAAAGTAATTCACCCCTCCACTTT,CASSESPGQSNSPLHF
once,TRBV6-6,TRBD2,15,TRBJ2-1,TGTGCCAGCAGTTCCTCGGGGGGGCTATTACATGAGCAGTTCTTC,CASSSSGGLLHEQFF
once,TRBV6-1,NA,17,TRBJ1-6,TGTGCCAGCAGTGCCCCCGACACAAGCTCCTATAATTCACCCCTCCACTTT,CASSAPDTSSYNSPLHF
few,TRBV7-9,NA,14,TRBJ2-7,TGTGCCAGCAGCTTATATTCTAGCTCCTACGAGCAGTACTTC,CASSLYSSSYEQYF
few,TRBV19,NA,14,TRBJ2-2,TGTGCCAGTAAAATCGCGAAGAACACCGGGGAGCTGTTTTTT,CASKIAKNTGELFF
NA,TRBV10-3,TRBD1,13,TRBJ1-2,TGTGCCACAGGACAGGGGTCTAACTATGGCTACACCTTC,CATGQGSNYGYTF
NA,TRBV14,NA,14,TRBJ1-6,TGTGCCAGCAGCCAAGATCCTAAGCCTACACCCCTCCACTTT,CASSQDPKPTPLHF
NA,TRBV3-1/TRBV3-2,TRBD2,14,TRBJ2-7,TGTGCCAGCAGCCACCCGGGGGGGGCCTACGAGCAGTACTTC,CASSHPGGAYEQYF
NA,TRBV19,TRBD1,13,TRBJ1-1,TGTGCCAGCGCCGGACAGGGAGGTTATTGGGCTTTCTTT,CASAGQGGYWAFF
NA,TRBV18,TRBD2,15,TRBJ2-5,TGTGCCAGCTCCTCTAGCGGGGGGGCCAGAGAGACCCAGTACTTC,CASSSSGGARETQYF
NA,TRBV5-8,NA,16,TRBJ1-5,TGTGCCAGCAGCTTCATGGGTGGCGGCAGCAATCAGCCCCAGCATTTT,CASSFMGGGSNQPQHF
NA,TRBV7-3,NA,17,TRBJ1-2,TGTGCCAGCAGCTTATTCTCACGGGGATCTGGAGGATATGGCTACACCTTC,CASSLFSRGSGGYGYTF
once,TRBV19,NA,13,TRBJ2-5,TGTGCCAGCTCGGGGGTGTCAGGGGAGACCCAGTACTTC,CASSGVSGETQYF
NA,TRBV4-2,TRBD1,17,TRBJ1-2,TGTGCCAGCAGCCAAGGGATTGGACAGGGTATGGGCTATGGCTACACCTTC,CASSQGIGQGMGYGYTF
NA,TRBV5-4,TRBD1,16,TRBJ1-1,TGTGCCAGCAGCCACGCAGGGGGCCTTCAGAACACTGAAGCTTTCTTT,CASSHAGGLQNTEAFF
NA,TRBV28,NA,12,TRBJ2-7,TGTGCCAGCAGTTTTAGCTCCTACGAGCAGTACTTC,CASSFSSYEQYF
NA,TRBV5-1,TRBD2,17,TRBJ2-5,TGCGCCAGCAGCTTGGCGCTAGCGGGGGGGGCTCAAGAGACCCAGTACTTC,CASSLALAGGAQETQYF
NA,TRBV11-3,NA,15,TRBJ1-1,TGTGCCAGCAGCTTAGGAGGCCGGGTGGACACTGAAGCTTTCTTT,CASSLGGRVDTEAFF
NA,TRBV2,TRBD1,15,TRBJ1-5,TGTGCCAGCAGGGATGGGACAGGGGGCGATCAGCCCCAGCATTTT,CASRDGTGGDQPQHF
NA,TRBV11-2,NA,15,TRBJ2-2,TGTGCCAGCAGCCCACAGGGTTGGGACACCGGGGAGCTGTTTTTT,CASSPQGWDTGELFF
NA,TRBV6-4,TRBD1,15,TRBJ1-4,TGTGCCAGCAGCCAAACAGGGGCTAGGGGAGAAAAACTGTTTTTT,CASSQTGARGEKLFF
NA,TRBV18,TRBD1,14,TRBJ2-7,TGTGCCAGCTCCCCGGGACAGGGGTCGGTCGAGCAGTACTTC,CASSPGQGSVEQYF
NA,TRBV5-1,TRBD1,17,TRBJ2-6,TGCGCCAGCAGCTCGGGACAGGTTGGCTCTGGGGCCAACGTCCTGACTTTC,CASSSGQVGSGANVLTF
NA,TRBV28,TRBD1,18,TRBJ1-4,TGTGCCAGCAGGGGGTCCGGGACAGGGACCAGCACTAATGAAAAACTGTTTTTT,CASRGSGTGTSTNEKLFF
NA,TRBV7-2,NA,14,TRBJ1-4,TGTGCCAGCAGCACAGGACCAACTAATGAAAAACTGTTTTTT,CASSTGPTNEKLFF
NA,TRBV7-2,NA,13,TRBJ1-1,TGTGCCAGCAGCCCCGGGTCCCGTATTGAAGCTTTCTTT,CASSPGSRIEAFF
once,TRBV5-6,NA,14,TRBJ2-5,TGTGCCAGCAGCTTGGATACGGGGTGGGAGACCCAGTACTTC,CASSLDTGWETQYF
NA,TRBV5-6,NA,14,TRBJ2-1,TGTGCCAGCAGCTTGCTAGACCGAAACAATGAGCAGTTCTTC,CASSLLDRNNEQFF
few,TRBV11-3,NA,14,TRBJ2-2,TGTGCAAGCCGGACAGCTACGAACACCGGGGAGCTGTTTTTT,CASRTATNTGELFF
NA,TRBV7-2,NA,12,TRBJ1-5,TGTGCCAGCAGCCGTTACAATCAGCCCCAGCATTTT,CASSRYNQPQHF
NA,TRBV6-5,TRBD2,16,TRBJ2-3,TGTGCCAGCAGTTATAACCAGCGGGGGATAACAGATACGCAGTATTTT,CASSYNQRGITDTQYF
NA,TRBV10-3,TRBD2,15,TRBJ2-1,TGTGCCACAGCCGGGACTAGCGGAACCTACAATGAGCAGTTCTTC,CATAGTSGTYNEQFF
NA,TRBV7-2,TRBD1,15,TRBJ1-1,TGTGCCAGCAGCCTGACAGGGGGCGTACAAGGAGAAGCTTTCTTT,CASSLTGGVQGEAFF
NA,TRBV5-8,NA,13,TRBJ1-4,TGTGCCAGCAGCTCCTATGGGAGTGAAAAACTGTTTTTT,CASSSYGSEKLFF
NA,TRBV7-2,NA,15,TRBJ2-7,TGTGCCAGCAGCTCCCAGTTGGGAGAACGATACGAGCAGTACTTC,CASSSQLGERYEQYF